These 30 T cell receptor beta chains came from one sample sequenced in a study of T and B cells in COVID-19 patients (dated by TCRdb to about 2020). Genomic DNA extracted from blood, in amounts of 250-500 ng, served as the starting material for amplifying TRB repertoires. Sequencer: Illumina MiSeq. TRB rearrangements were amplified by multiplex PCR with BIOMED2 TRB-A/B primer pools. TCRdb cleaned the public reads at Q25 with fastp, built clones with MiXCR and kept in-frame beta chains. Rows are combined by CDR3 protein, so each entry shows the most common genes and DNA. The sample yields under 5,500 distinct CDR3 sequences; roughly 33% were counted once. The top ten clonotypes cover less than 30% of the sample. Input material: blood. These TCRs come from a human donor who had recovered from COVID-19.

In its sample, this clonotype is medium-sized. This chain links TRBV30 with TRBJ2-2; D is undetermined. The CDR3 loop spans 12 amino acids. Per germline, CDR1 GTSNPN and CDR2 SVGIG (reference sequence). Trimming stripped 4 bases from V and 7 bases from J, with 10 bases between. CDR3 sequence reads: CAWTTAIGELFF. DNA for the CDR3: TGTGCCTGGACGACGGCAATCGGGGAGCTGTTTTTT.

This clonotype has just a few counts. The chain links TRBV27 to TRBJ1-2; D is uncertain. The germline V and J ends were trimmed by 4 bases and 4 bases, with 16 bases remaining between them. Germline V gives CDR1 MNHEY, CDR2 SMNVEV (reference sequence). The CDR3 spans 15 residues. CDR3 residues: CASSWKPEGSYGYTF. CDR3 DNA sequence: TGTGCCAGCAGTTGGAAACCGGAAGGGAGCTATGGCTACACCTTC.

The chain links TRBV7-2 to TRBJ2-1, with D maybe TRBD2 (6 bases). The germline V gene encodes CDR1 SGHTA and CDR2 FQGNSA. The CDR3 runs 14 residues. Trimming pared 3 bases from V and 8 bases from J, leaving 14 bases between. CDR3 in amino acids: CASSFGGARDEQFF. The CDR3, as DNA: TGTGCCAGCAGCTTCGGGGGAGCTCGCGATGAGCAGTTCTTC.

This clonotype appeared a few times. The chain couples TRBV27 to TRBJ2-7; 7 bases agree with TRBD1. Germline assignment: CDR1 MNHEY and CDR2 SMNVEV (reference sequence). V shed 8 bases, J shed 2 bases, and the junction held 9 bases outside the gene matches. The CDR3 sequence is 14 residues long. The CDR3 DNA reads as TGTGCCAGCGCACCCCGGGACAGCGCCTACGAGCAGTACTTC. Translated, it gives CASAPRDSAYEQYF.

This chain links TRBV7-2 with TRBJ2-2; D not resolved. The length of the CDR3 is 13 residues. The germline V and J ends were trimmed by 0 bases and 5 bases, with 4 bases remaining between them. The germline V gene has CDR1 SGHTA and CDR2 FQGNSA. CDR3 sequence reads: CASSLAGTGELFF. Here the CDR3 DNA reads TGTGCCAGCAGCTTAGCAGGGACCGGGGAGCTGTTTTTT.

This clonotype is medium-sized. The chain uses TRBV19 and TRBJ2-3; 8 bases line up with TRBD2. The CDR3 runs 14 residues. Germline values: CDR1 LNHDA, CDR2 SQIVND (reference sequence). V shed 5 bases and J 1 base; nucleotides not matched to a gene: 2. CDR3 sequence: CASSVTSGTDTQYF. The DNA for the CDR3 is TGTGCCAGTAGTGTGACTAGCGGCACAGATACGCAGTATTTT.

This clonotype was seen once. V gene TRBV5-1 combines with J gene TRBJ2-1; possibly TRBD2 for D (6 bases). Trimming left V 3 bases short and J 10 bases short, with 14 bases between. The CDR3 loop spans 13 amino acids. CDR1 is SGHRS, CDR2 YFSETQ, per germline. CDR3 DNA sequence: TGCGCCAGCAGCTGGGGGGTCCTCGGAGAGCAGTTCTTC. This sequence encodes CASSWGVLGEQFF.

The chain is built from TRBV18 and TRBJ1-3, with D possibly being TRBD1 (5 bases). V lost 6 bases to trimming and J lost 3 bases, with 18 bases between them. Per the germline V gene, CDR1 is KGHSH and CDR2 is LQKENI. There are 16 residues in the CDR3. The CDR3 protein is CASSPGRHPGGNTIYF. The CDR3 nucleotides are TGTGCCAGCTCGCCGGGACGACACCCGGGTGGAAACACCATATATTTT.

This clonotype was counted only a few times. The J gene is TRBJ2-5, the V gene TRBV6-5; 7 bases line up with TRBD1. The CDR3 length is 16 residues. Germline V lookup: CDR1 MNHEY, CDR2 SVGAGI. J lost 7 bases, V lost 2 bases, and 13 bases had no gene match. The CDR3 coding sequence is TGTGCCAGCAGTTACGACTTATCGACAGGGCAGGGGACCCAGTACTTC. Amino acids: CASSYDLSTGQGTQYF.

V usage is TRBV6-5 and J usage is TRBJ2-1, with D perhaps matching TRBD2 (5 bases). V was trimmed by 0 bases and J by 4 bases, leaving 16 bases between them. Germline V gene data show CDR1 as MNHEY and CDR2 as SVGAGI. The CDR3 loop spans 17 amino acids. CDR3 nucleotide sequence: TGTGCCAGCAGTTACTCGAGTAGCGCTCTACTATACAATGAGCAGTTCTTC. The encoded protein is CASSYSSSALLYNEQFF.

This clonotype is judged medium-sized (0.01 to 0.1%). V usage is TRBV6-1 and J usage is TRBJ2-1; the D gene could be TRBD1 or TRBD2 (5 bases each). The CDR3 runs to 12 residues. The germline gives CDR1 MNHNS, CDR2 SASEGT. Trimming took off 4 bases at V and 8 bases at J, with 9 bases between the two ends. The CDR3 is CASSVGTDEQFF. For the CDR3, the DNA is TGTGCCAGCAGTGTCGGGACCGATGAGCAGTTCTTC.

This clonotype was detected once. Given a much more abundant clone one base away, this may be a read error. The rearrangement links TRBV29-1 to TRBJ2-7, with 10 nucleotides matching TRBD1. Unmatched junction bases numbered 11, after V lost 3 bases and J lost 3 bases. In germline, CDR1 is SQVTM, CDR2 ANQGSEA. The CDR3 extends over 16 amino acids. This chain's CDR3 is CSVEGQGPSSGYEQYF. CDR3 bases: TGCAGCGTTGAGGGACAGGGGCCCTCGAGCGGCTACGAGCAGTACTTC.

As for this clonotype: With a much larger clone just one base away, this may be a read error. The chain is built from TRBV30 and TRBJ2-2; 9 nucleotides line up with TRBD2. The CDR3 contains 16 residues. Germline trimming cut 5 bases from V and 1 base from J; bases unmatched to any gene: 8. Germline V gene data show CDR1 as GTSNPN and CDR2 as SVGIG (reference sequence). The CDR3 DNA sequence: TGTGCCTGGCTCTCGACGACTAGCGGGAACACCGGGGAGCTGTTTTTT. Translation: CAWLSTTSGNTGELFF.

This clonotype rates as medium-sized. The V call is TRBV6-5, the J call TRBJ2-5; no clear D gene. The germline CDR1 and CDR2 sequences are MNHEY and SVGAGI. Trimming removed 5 bases from V and 3 bases from J, with 16 bases in between. The CDR3 length is 15 residues. The CDR3 is CASSDAAYPKETQYF. CDR3 nucleotide sequence: TGTGCCAGCAGTGATGCGGCATATCCGAAAGAGACCCAGTACTTC.

In this sample, this clonotype is medium-sized (0.01 to 0.1%). V and J are TRBV19 and TRBJ2-1; D remains ambiguous. Trimming took 6 bases from V and 0 from J, leaving 15 bases between them. This CDR3 is 16 amino acids long. CDR1 is LNHDA, CDR2 SQIVND, per germline (reference sequence). Here the CDR3 reads CASSYSPASSYNEQFF. The CDR3 DNA follows: TGTGCCAGTAGCTATTCCCCGGCGAGCTCCTACAATGAGCAGTTCTTC.

This clonotype was recorded a few times. The gene calls are TRBV5-6 and TRBJ2-1, with no clear D. The V end lost 2 bases, the J end lost 3 bases, and 0 bases lay between the germline ends. The CDR3 runs to 11 residues. Germline V gene data show CDR1 as SGHDT and CDR2 as YYEEEE. In nucleotides, the CDR3 is TGTGCCAGCAGCTTCTACAATGAGCAGTTCTTC. Protein: CASSFYNEQFF.

This clonotype has just a few counts. The V and J genes are TRBV6-1 and TRBJ2-7, with D perhaps matching TRBD1 (5 bases). CDR3 length: 13 amino acids. Germline CDR1 MNHNS, CDR2 SASEGT. Trimming stripped 2 bases from V and 0 bases from J, with 5 bases between. CDR3 sequence reads: CASSERGSYEQYF. As DNA, the CDR3 is TGTGCCAGCAGTGAAAGGGGCTCCTACGAGCAGTACTTC.

The rearrangement joins TRBV6-2 or TRBV6-3 to TRBJ2-2; 8 bases agree with TRBD2. CDR3 length equals 15 residues. Germline CDR1 and CDR2: MNHEY and SVGEGT. V trimming: 2 bases; J trimming: 4 bases; junction bases outside the gene matches: 3. CDR3 loop: CASSYKRESTGELFF. The CDR3, as DNA: TGTGCCAGCAGTTACAAGCGGGAGAGCACCGGGGAGCTGTTTTTT.

The rearrangement uses TRBV12-3 or TRBV12-4 and TRBJ1-4; tentatively, D is TRBD1 (6 bases). V lost 1 base, J lost 7 bases, and 13 bases lay in between. The CDR3 extends over 15 amino acids. This chain's CDR3 is CASSLGAGDGEKLFF. DNA of the CDR3: TGTGCCAGCAGTTTAGGAGCAGGGGACGGTGAAAAACTGTTTTTT.

This clonotype was counted a few times. This chain connects TRBV5-4 to TRBJ2-1; 7 bases agree with TRBD1. The CDR3 covers 16 residues. Germline V gene sequence: CDR1 SGHNT, CDR2 YYREEE (reference sequence). The V and J ends lost 2 bases and 7 bases, in that order; junction bases with no gene match: 12. The CDR3 sequence is CASSLNPGTALNEQFF. DNA for the CDR3: TGTGCCAGCAGCTTAAATCCCGGGACAGCTCTGAATGAGCAGTTCTTC. Combining the CDR3 with reference TRBV5-4 and TRBJ2-1 gives the whole variable domain ETGVTQSPTHLIKTRGQQVTLRCSSQSGHNTVSWYQQALGQGPQFIFQYYREEENGRGNFPPRFSGLQFPNYSSELNVNALELDDSALYLCASSLNPGTALNEQFFGPGTRLTVL.

This clonotype has a handful of counts. The CDR3 DNA is TGTGCCTCGGCGGGCTCTGGAAACACCATATATTTT. This gives the protein CASAGSGNTIYF. The V call is TRBV7-6, the J call TRBJ1-3; D is undetermined. This CDR3 has 12 amino acids. Germline assignment: CDR1 SGHVS and CDR2 FNYEAQ. V lost 11 bases to trimming and J lost 0 bases, with 8 bases between them. Based on the CDR3 plus reference TRBV7-6 and TRBJ1-3, the full variable domain is GAGVSQSPRYKVTKRGQDVALRCDPISGHVSLYWYRQALGQGPEFLTYFNYEAQQDKSGLPNDRFSAERPEGSISTLTIQRTEQRDSAMYRCASAGSGNTIYFGEGSWLTVV.

The chain couples TRBV5-1 to TRBJ2-4; 7 bases map to TRBD1. In germline, CDR1 is SGHRS, CDR2 YFSETQ. V trimming: 4 bases; J trimming: 9 bases; junction bases outside the gene matches: 7. This CDR3 is built from 13 residues. CDR3 protein: CASSTRQGTIQYF. The CDR3 bases are TGCGCCAGCAGCACCAGACAGGGTACCATTCAGTACTTC.

V gene TRBV27 combines with J gene TRBJ1-5; 9 nucleotides line up with TRBD1. CDR3 length equals 15 residues. V was pared by 3 bases and J by 4 bases, with 4 bases of the junction left unmatched. Germline V gene lookup returns CDR1 MNHEY and CDR2 SMNVEV (reference sequence). The CDR3 DNA sequence: TGTGCCAGCAGTTTTGGGACAGGGCCGAATCAGCCCCAGCATTTT. It is translated as CASSFGTGPNQPQHF.

In this sample, this clonotype turned up a few times. This rearrangement joins TRBV11-1 to TRBJ2-4, with D unresolved. This CDR3 contains 14 residues. The germline V and J ends were trimmed by 5 bases and 0 bases, with 8 bases remaining between them. The germline V gene has CDR1 SGHAT and CDR2 FQDESV (reference sequence). The CDR3 loop is CASSGPIAKNIQYF. The CDR3 DNA reads as TGTGCCAGCAGCGGGCCCATAGCCAAAAACATTCAGTACTTC.

This clonotype has only a few counts. This chain connects TRBV12-3 or TRBV12-4 to TRBJ1-2; D is undetermined. The CDR3 loop spans 14 amino acids. V shed 6 bases and J shed 8 bases, with 19 bases lying between them. CDR3 sequence: CASSQRRGFSGYTF. The DNA for the CDR3 is TGTGCCAGCAGCCAAAGACGAGGGTTTTCGGGCTACACCTTC.

The rearrangement links TRBV24-1 to TRBJ2-3; the match to TRBD2 covers 9 bases. The CDR3 totals 16 residues. V lost 4 bases to trimming and J lost 1 base; unmatched junction nucleotides: 5. Germline V gene lookup returns CDR1 KGHDR and CDR2 SFDVKD. CDR3 loop: CATSENSGGGTDTQYF. As DNA, the CDR3 is TGTGCCACCAGTGAAAATAGCGGGGGCGGCACAGATACGCAGTATTTT.

This rearrangement joins TRBV5-5 to TRBJ2-7; D is tentatively TRBD1 or TRBD2 (5 bases each). Germline loops: CDR1 SGHKS, CDR2 YYEKEE (reference sequence). CDR3 length equals 13 residues. V dropped 4 bases and J dropped 5 bases, with 13 bases sitting between them. Written as DNA, the CDR3 is TGTGCCAGCAGCCGGGACCCGGGGAACGAGCAGTACTTC. Translated: CASSRDPGNEQYF.

This clonotype was picked up a small number of times. This chain links TRBV7-9 with TRBJ2-3, with a weak D call TRBD1 (6 bases). Germline V gene lookup returns CDR1 SEHNR and CDR2 FQNEAQ (reference sequence). Trimming left V 3 bases short and J 4 bases short, with 14 bases between. This CDR3 is 15 amino acids long. The CDR3 DNA is TGTGCCAGCAGCTTGGTACAGGGATGGTCAGATACGCAGTATTTT. Its protein is CASSLVQGWSDTQYF.

V is TRBV5-1 and J is TRBJ2-2; perhaps D is TRBD1 or TRBD2 (5 bases each). Germline assignment: CDR1 SGHRS and CDR2 YFSETQ. With 0 bases removed from V and 4 bases from J, the gap between germline ends came to 13 bases. This CDR3 comprises 16 residues. The CDR3 DNA sequence: TGCGCCAGCAGCTTGGATGGGGGACGCCTCACCGGGGAGCTGTTTTTT. It is translated as CASSLDGGRLTGELFF.

This chain connects TRBV6-1 to TRBJ1-2; 8 bases agree with TRBD1. The V gene end was trimmed by 6 bases and the J gene end by 4 bases; junction bases not matched to a gene: 7. CDR3 length equals 14 residues. Germline V gene sequence: CDR1 MNHNS, CDR2 SASEGT. The CDR3 spells CASSPQGDLYGYTF. In DNA, the CDR3 is TGTGCCAGCAGCCCACAGGGGGATCTCTATGGCTACACCTTC.